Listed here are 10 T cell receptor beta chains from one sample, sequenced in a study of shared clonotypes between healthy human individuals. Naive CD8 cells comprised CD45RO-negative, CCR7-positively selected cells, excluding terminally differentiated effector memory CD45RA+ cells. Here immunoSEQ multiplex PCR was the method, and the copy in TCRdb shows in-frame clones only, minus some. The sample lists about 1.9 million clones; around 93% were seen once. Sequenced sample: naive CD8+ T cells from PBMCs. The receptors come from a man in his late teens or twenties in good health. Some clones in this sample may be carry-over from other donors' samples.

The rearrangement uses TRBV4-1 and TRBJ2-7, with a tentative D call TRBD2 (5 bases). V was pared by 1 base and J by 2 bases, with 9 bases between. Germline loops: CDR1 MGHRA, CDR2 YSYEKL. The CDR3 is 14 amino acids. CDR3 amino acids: CASSQVAITYEQYF. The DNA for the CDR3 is TGCGCCAGCAGCCAAGTAGCGATAACCTACGAGCAGTACTTC.

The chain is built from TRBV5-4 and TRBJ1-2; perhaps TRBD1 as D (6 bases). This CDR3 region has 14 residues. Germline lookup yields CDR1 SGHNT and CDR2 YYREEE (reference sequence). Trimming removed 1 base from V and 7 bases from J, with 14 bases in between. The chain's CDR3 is CASSLSTGDTGYTF. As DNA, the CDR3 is TGTGCCAGCAGCTTGTCCACCGGGGACACTGGCTACACCTTC.

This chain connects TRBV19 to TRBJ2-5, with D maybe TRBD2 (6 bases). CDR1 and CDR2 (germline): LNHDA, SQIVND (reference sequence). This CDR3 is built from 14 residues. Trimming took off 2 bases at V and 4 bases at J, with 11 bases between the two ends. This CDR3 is CASSILEGPETQYF. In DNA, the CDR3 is TGTGCCAGTAGTATATTGGAGGGCCCAGAGACCCAGTACTTC.

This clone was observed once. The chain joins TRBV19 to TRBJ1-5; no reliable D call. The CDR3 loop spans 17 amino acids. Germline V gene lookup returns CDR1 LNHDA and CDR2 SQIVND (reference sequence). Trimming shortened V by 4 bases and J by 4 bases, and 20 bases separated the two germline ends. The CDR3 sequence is CASSTPYGQLENQPQHF. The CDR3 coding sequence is TGTGCCAGTAGTACGCCCTACGGGCAGCTAGAAAATCAGCCCCAGCATTTT.

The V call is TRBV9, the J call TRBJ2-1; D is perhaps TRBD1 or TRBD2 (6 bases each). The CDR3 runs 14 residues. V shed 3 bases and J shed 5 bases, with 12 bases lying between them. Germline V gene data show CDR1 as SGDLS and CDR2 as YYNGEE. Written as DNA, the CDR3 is TGTGCCAGCAGCGAGGGGGGACTTGACAATGAGCAGTTCTTC. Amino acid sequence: CASSEGGLDNEQFF.

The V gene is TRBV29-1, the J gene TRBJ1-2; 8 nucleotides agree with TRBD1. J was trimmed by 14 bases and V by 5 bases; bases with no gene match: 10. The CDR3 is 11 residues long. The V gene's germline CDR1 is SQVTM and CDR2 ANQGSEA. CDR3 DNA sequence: TGCAGCGTTCTGCGTCAGGGGGCACCTACCTTC. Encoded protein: CSVLRQGAPTF.

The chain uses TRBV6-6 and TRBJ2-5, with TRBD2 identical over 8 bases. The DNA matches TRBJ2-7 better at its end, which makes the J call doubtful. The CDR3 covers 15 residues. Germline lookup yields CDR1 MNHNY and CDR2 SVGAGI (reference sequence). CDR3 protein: CASSDPISGRYEQYF. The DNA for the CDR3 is TGTGCCAGCAGCGACCCTATCAGCGGGAGATACGAGCAGTACTTC.

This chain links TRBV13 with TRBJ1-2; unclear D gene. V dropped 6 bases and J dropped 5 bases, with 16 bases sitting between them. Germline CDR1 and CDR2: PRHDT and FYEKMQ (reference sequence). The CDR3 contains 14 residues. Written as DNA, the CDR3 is TGTGCCAGCAGTTCTACCGGGAACACGTATGGCTACACCTTC. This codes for CASSSTGNTYGYTF.

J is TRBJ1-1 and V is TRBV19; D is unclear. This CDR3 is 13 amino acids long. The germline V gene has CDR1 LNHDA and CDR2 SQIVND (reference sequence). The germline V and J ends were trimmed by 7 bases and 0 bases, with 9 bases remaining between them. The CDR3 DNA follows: TGTGCCAGTATCGGCAGCCTGAACACTGAAGCTTTCTTT. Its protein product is CASIGSLNTEAFF.

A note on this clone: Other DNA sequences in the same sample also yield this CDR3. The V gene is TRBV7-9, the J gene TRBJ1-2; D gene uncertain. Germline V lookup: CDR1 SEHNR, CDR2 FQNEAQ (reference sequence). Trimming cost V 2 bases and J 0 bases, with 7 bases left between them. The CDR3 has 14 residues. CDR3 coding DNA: TGTGCCAGCAGCTTACCGTTGACTAACTATGGCTACACCTTC. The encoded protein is CASSLPLTNYGYTF.